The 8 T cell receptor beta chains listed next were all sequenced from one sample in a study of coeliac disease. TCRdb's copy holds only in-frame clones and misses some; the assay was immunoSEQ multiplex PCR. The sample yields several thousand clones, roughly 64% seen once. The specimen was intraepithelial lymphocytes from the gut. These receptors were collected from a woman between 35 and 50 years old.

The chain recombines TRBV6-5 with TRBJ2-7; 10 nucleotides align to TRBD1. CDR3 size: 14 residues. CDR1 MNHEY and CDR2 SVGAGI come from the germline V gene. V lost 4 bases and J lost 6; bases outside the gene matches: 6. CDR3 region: CASSSGTGVGEQYF. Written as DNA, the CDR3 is TGTGCCAGCAGTTCCGGGACAGGGGTTGGCGAGCAGTACTTC.

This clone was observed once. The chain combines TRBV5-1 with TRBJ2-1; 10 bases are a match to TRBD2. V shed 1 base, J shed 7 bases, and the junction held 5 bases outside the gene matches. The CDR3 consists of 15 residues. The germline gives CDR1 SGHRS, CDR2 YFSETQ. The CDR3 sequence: CASSLFGTSANEQFF. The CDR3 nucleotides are TGCGCCAGCAGCTTGTTTGGGACTAGCGCGAATGAGCAGTTCTTC.

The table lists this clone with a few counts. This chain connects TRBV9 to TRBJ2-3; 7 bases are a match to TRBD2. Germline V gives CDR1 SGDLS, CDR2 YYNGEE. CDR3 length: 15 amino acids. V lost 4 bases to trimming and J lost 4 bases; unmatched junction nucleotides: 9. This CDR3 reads CASSISGTGADTQYF. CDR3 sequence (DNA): TGTGCCAGCAGCATAAGCGGGACCGGGGCAGATACGCAGTATTTT.

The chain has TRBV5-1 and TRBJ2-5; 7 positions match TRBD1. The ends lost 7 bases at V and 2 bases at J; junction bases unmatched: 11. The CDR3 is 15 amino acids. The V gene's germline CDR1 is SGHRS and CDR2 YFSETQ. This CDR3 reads CASGRQGQIQETQYF. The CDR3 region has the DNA TGCGCCAGCGGTCGTCAGGGACAGATACAAGAGACCCAGTACTTC.

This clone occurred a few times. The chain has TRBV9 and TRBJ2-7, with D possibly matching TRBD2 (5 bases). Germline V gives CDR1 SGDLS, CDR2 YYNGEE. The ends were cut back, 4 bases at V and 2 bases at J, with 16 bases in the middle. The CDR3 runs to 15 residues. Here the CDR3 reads CASSPESGYTYEQYF. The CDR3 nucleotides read TGTGCCAGCAGCCCTGAAAGCGGTTATACCTACGAGCAGTACTTC.

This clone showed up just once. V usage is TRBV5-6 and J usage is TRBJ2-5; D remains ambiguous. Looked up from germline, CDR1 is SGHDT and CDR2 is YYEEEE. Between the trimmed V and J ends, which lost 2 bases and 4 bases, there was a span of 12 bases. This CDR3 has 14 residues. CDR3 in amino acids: CASSLGKGGETQYF. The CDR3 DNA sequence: TGTGCCAGCAGCTTAGGTAAAGGCGGAGAGACCCAGTACTTC.

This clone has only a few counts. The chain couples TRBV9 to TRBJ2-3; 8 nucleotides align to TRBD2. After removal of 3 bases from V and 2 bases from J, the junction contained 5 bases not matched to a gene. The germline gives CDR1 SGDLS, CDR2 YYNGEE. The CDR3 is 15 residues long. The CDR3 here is CASSDAGGATDTQYF. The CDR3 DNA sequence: TGTGCCAGCAGCGACGCGGGAGGCGCCACAGATACGCAGTATTTT.

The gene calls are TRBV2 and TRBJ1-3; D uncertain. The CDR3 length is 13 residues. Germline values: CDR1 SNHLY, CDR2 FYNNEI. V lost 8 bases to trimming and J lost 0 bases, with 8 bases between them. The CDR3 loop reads CASLRDSGNTIYF. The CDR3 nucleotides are TGTGCCAGCCTCCGGGACTCTGGAAACACCATATATTTT.